This T cell receptor beta chain was captured in a study of multiple sclerosis patients with progressive multifocal leukoencephalopathy. Overall study findings and caveats: At PML onset, no shared TRBV or TRBJ gene usage was seen. Findings may reflect JC virus infection or just general immunocompromise.

Concerning this clone itself: The antigen is not known.

CDR3 length: 16 amino acids. V shed 4 bases and J shed 3 bases, with 18 bases lying between them. The germline CDR1 and CDR2 sequences are SGHDN and FVKESK. Measured with immunoSEQ multiplex PCR; TCRdb has only the in-frame clones, and not every one. The sample carries roughly 30,000 clones, 89% recorded once. The time point is: before natalizumab initiation. Every listed patient previously received interferon beta; all PML patients were women. The receptor comes from a human donor with multiple sclerosis. The sequencing input was PBMCs. The chain is built from TRBV14 and TRBJ1-1; D is possibly TRBD1 (5 bases). CDR3 residues: CASSLLGRGSYTEAFF. The CDR3 bases are TGTGCCAGCAGCCTGCTGGGGCGGGGATCGTACACTGAAGCTTTCTTT.